A single sample is the source of the 20 T cell receptor beta chains below, sequenced in a study of identical twins. From the 5' RACE reads, TCRdb called clonotypes with MiXCR, one entry per CDR3 protein. This sample yields 500,000 or so distinct CDR3 sequences, of which roughly 13% are seen a single time; more than 0.8% belongs to the top ten. These data were likewise used in another study, on yellow fever vaccine responses in identical twins.

Input material: CD4+ T cells sorted from blood. The receptors originated from a woman aged 18-30 years in good health.

The rearrangement uses TRBV29-1 and TRBJ1-5; D is perhaps TRBD1 (5 bases). Trimming took 6 bases from V and 2 from J, leaving 11 bases between them. In germline, CDR1 is SQVTM, CDR2 ANQGSEA. The CDR3 consists of 13 residues. CDR3: CSVASTGNQPQHF. In DNA form, the CDR3 reads TGCAGCGTAGCATCGACAGGCAATCAGCCCCAGCATTTT.

This chain uses TRBV12-3 or TRBV12-4 with TRBJ2-1; no clear D. CDR3 length equals 13 residues. Trimming shortened V by 6 bases and J by 4 bases, and 10 bases separated the two germline ends. The CDR3 spells CASREIGYNEQFF. The CDR3 DNA reads TGTGCCAGCAGAGAAATTGGATACAATGAGCAGTTCTTC.

There are a few counts of this clonotype. This rearrangement joins TRBV4-2 to TRBJ2-7, with 14 bases aligning to TRBD2. Trimming cost V 4 bases and J 5 bases; bases outside gene matches: 10. The CDR3 length is 17 residues. Germline V gives CDR1 LGHNA, CDR2 YNFKEQ. The CDR3 region has the DNA TGTGCCAGCAGCCTCAGGGCACCGGGACTAGCGGGAGACGAGCAGTACTTC. Translation gives CASSLRAPGLAGDEQYF.

The V and J genes are TRBV6-5 and TRBJ1-1; D not resolved. V was shortened by 0 bases and J by 3 bases, with 8 bases between the two germline ends. The CDR3 runs to 14 residues. The germline V gene has CDR1 MNHEY and CDR2 SVGAGI. CDR3 protein: CASSYSTRDTEAFF. CDR3 in DNA: TGTGCCAGCAGTTACTCGACGCGGGACACTGAAGCTTTCTTT.

The chain is built from TRBV10-3 and TRBJ1-5; TRBD1 agrees at 9 bases. V trimming: 10 bases; J trimming: 7 bases; junction bases outside the gene matches: 14. This CDR3 comprises 15 residues. The V gene's germline CDR1 is ENHRY and CDR2 SYGVKD. In DNA form, the CDR3 reads TGTGCCAACTCTACGACAGGGGGAAGTGTGCAGCCCCAGCATTTT. This encodes CANSTTGGSVQPQHF.

Regarding this clonotype: Germline is not matched at one junction end, which may reflect a read error. This chain connects TRBV11-2 to TRBJ2-7; TRBD2 aligns across 11 bases. The germline CDR1 and CDR2 sequences are SGHAT and FQNNGV. The CDR3 totals 16 residues. CDR3: CVSSPTSGRPPEEQYF. The CDR3 nucleotides read TGTGTCAGCAGCCCCACTAGCGGGAGACCTCCTGAGGAGCAGTACTTC.

The gene calls are TRBV7-9 and TRBJ2-1; 10 bases line up with TRBD2. V dropped 5 bases and J dropped 7; count of bases not matched to a gene: 8. The CDR3 has 15 amino acids. Germline CDR1 and CDR2: SEHNR and FQNEAQ (reference sequence). The CDR3 DNA reads as TGTGCCAGCAGCCCCCCTAGCGGGAGTATAAATGAGCAGTTCTTC. Translated, it gives CASSPPSGSINEQFF.

This clonotype came up a few times. The chain couples TRBV5-1 to TRBJ2-2; D is undetermined. This CDR3 contains 15 residues. V was pared by 3 bases and J by 0 bases, with 9 bases between. CDR1 is SGHRS and CDR2 is YFSETQ in the germline V gene. The CDR3 DNA reads TGCGCCAGCAGCTCCGCTGGGTCGAACACCGGGGAGCTGTTTTTT. Residues: CASSSAGSNTGELFF.

The chain joins TRBV5-1 to TRBJ1-6; tentative D call: TRBD1 (6 bases). V was pared by 0 bases and J by 9 bases, with 10 bases between. Per germline, CDR1 SGHRS and CDR2 YFSETQ. This CDR3 region has 14 residues. The CDR3 DNA sequence: TGCGCCAGCAGCTTGGGACAGGTGAGTTCACCCCTCCACTTT. Amino acid sequence: CASSLGQVSSPLHF.

CDR3 residues: CSASGVSPSPLHF. CDR3 coding DNA: TGCAGTGCTAGTGGGGTTTCGCCTTCACCCCTCCACTTT. The chain combines TRBV20-1 with TRBJ1-6; D unresolved. The V and J ends lost 3 bases and 9 bases respectively, with 12 bases between them. The CDR3 has 13 residues. Per the germline V gene, CDR1 is DFQATT and CDR2 is SNEGSKA (reference sequence).

The chain recombines TRBV6-1 with TRBJ2-7; D is possibly TRBD1 (6 bases). V gave up 5 bases and J gave up 0 bases, with 11 bases separating them. The CDR3 has 14 residues. Germline loops: CDR1 MNHNS, CDR2 SASEGT. CDR3 DNA sequence: TGTGCCAGCAGTAAAGGGGGTACCTCCTACGAGCAGTACTTC. It encodes CASSKGGTSYEQYF.

V usage is TRBV24-1 and J usage is TRBJ2-2; no reliable D call. Trimming stripped 3 bases from V and 5 bases from J, with 9 bases between. CDR3 length equals 14 residues. From germline, CDR1 is KGHDR and CDR2 SFDVKD. CDR3 loop: CATSDRPLTGELFF. CDR3 nucleotides: TGTGCCACCAGTGATCGACCCTTGACCGGGGAGCTGTTTTTT.

This clonotype was found a few times. The chain is built from TRBV5-1 and TRBJ2-5; D unclear. Deletions cut 2 bases from V and 5 bases from J, with 7 bases between. CDR3 length: 12 residues. Germline V CDR1 and CDR2: SGHRS, YFSETQ. In DNA form, the CDR3 reads TGCGCCAGCAGCTTTTCTACTGAGACCCAGTACTTC. Its protein is CASSFSTETQYF.

This chain links TRBV24-1 with TRBJ2-7; the D is unclear. This CDR3 is 16 amino acids long. Trimming removed 0 bases from V and 0 bases from J, with 11 bases in between. The germline V gene has CDR1 KGHDR and CDR2 SFDVKD. CDR3 loop: CATSDLERMGSYEQYF. The CDR3 nucleotides read TGTGCCACCAGTGATTTGGAGAGGATGGGCTCCTACGAGCAGTACTTC.

This chain uses TRBV20-1 with TRBJ2-7, with 9 nucleotides matching TRBD1. The ends lost 6 bases at V and 2 bases at J; junction bases unmatched: 8. CDR1 is DFQATT, CDR2 SNEGSKA, per germline (reference sequence). The CDR3 has 14 amino acids. The CDR3 nucleotides read TGCAGTGCAAAACTCCGGGACAGGGCCTACGAGCAGTACTTC. It encodes CSAKLRDRAYEQYF.

This chain uses TRBV2 with TRBJ2-3; D not certain. In germline, CDR1 is SNHLY, CDR2 FYNNEI. This CDR3 has 11 residues. V lost 7 bases and J 6 bases, leaving 8 bases between the germline ends. This CDR3 reads CASNAFDTQYF. CDR3 coding DNA: TGTGCCAGCAATGCCTTTGATACGCAGTATTTT.

The table lists this clonotype with many counts. This sequence joins TRBV7-9 and TRBJ2-1; TRBD2 is a possible D gene (6 bases). Germline V lookup: CDR1 SEHNR, CDR2 FQNEAQ (reference sequence). The V end was cut by 1 base, the J end by 1 base, with 14 bases between. The CDR3 has 17 amino acids. Here the CDR3 DNA reads TGTGCCAGCAGCTTAGACCACCTAGCGTTATCCTACAATGAGCAGTTCTTC. This codes for CASSLDHLALSYNEQFF.

J is TRBJ2-1 and V is TRBV9; D possibly corresponds to TRBD1 (6 bases). Trimming cost V 0 bases and J 10 bases, with 11 bases left between them. The CDR3 spans 13 residues. Germline CDR1 reads SGDLS; CDR2 reads YYNGEE. In nucleotides, the CDR3 is TGTGCCAGCAGCGTAGCGACAGGCCGAGAGCAGTTCTTC. This sequence encodes CASSVATGREQFF.

The rearrangement uses TRBV10-3 and TRBJ2-3; D is possibly TRBD2 (5 bases). The CDR3 contains 12 residues. The germline V and J ends were trimmed by 6 bases and 4 bases, with 8 bases remaining between them. Germline CDR1 is ENHRY and CDR2 is SYGVKD. The CDR3 DNA follows: TGTGCCATCAGGGGGAGCGCAGATACGCAGTATTTT. Its translation is CAIRGSADTQYF.

This clonotype turned up a few times. The V call is TRBV3-1, the J call TRBJ2-3, with 9 positions matching TRBD2. There are 16 residues in the CDR3. CDR1 LGHDT and CDR2 YNNKEL come from the germline V gene (reference sequence). Trimming took 2 bases from V and 2 from J; bases not matched to a gene: 5. The CDR3 reads CASSQTGTSTTDTQYF. The CDR3 bases are TGTGCCAGCAGCCAAACCGGGACTAGCACCACAGATACGCAGTATTTT.